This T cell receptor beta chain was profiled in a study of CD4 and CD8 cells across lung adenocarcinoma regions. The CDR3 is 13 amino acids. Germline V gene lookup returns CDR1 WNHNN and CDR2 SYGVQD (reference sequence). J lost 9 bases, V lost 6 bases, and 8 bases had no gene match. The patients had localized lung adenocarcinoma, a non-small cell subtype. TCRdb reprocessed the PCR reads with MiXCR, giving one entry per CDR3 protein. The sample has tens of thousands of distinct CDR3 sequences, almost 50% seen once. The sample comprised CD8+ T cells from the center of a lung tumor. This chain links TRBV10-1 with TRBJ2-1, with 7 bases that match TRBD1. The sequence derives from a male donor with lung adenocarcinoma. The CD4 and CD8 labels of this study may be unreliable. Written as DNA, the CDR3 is TGCGCCAGCAGCTTCGACAGGGCCAGTGAGCAGTTCTTC. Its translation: CASSFDRASEQFF.